Below, 21 T cell receptor beta chains from the same sample are listed, as sequenced in a study of immune evolution from preneoplasia to lung adenocarcinoma listed by TCRdb under 2021. The library was produced with the immunoSEQ multiplex PCR assay. As stored in TCRdb, this immuneACCESS dataset retains in-frame rearrangements with V and J assigned. A fraction of the clones does not appear; measured against another copy, unresolved V genes explain less than half of the discrepancy, and the remainder lacks a known reason. The sample contains some 15,000 clones, around 80% of them found a single time. Of the sample, under 5% falls within the top ten clones. What was sequenced was FFPE minimally invasive lung adenocarcinoma tissue. The cell subset or site label of this sample denotes: micro-invasive lung adenocarcinoma (MIA). These receptors came from a person aged 70 to 80 with lung adenocarcinoma.

This clone turned up a few times. The chain has TRBV12-5 and TRBJ1-3; D is ambiguous. This CDR3 comprises 14 residues. The V gene lost 2 bases and the J gene lost 0 bases, with 5 bases spanning the gap. The germline gives CDR1 LGHNT, CDR2 FRNRAP. In DNA form, the CDR3 reads TGTGCTAGTGGTTTGACAGTCTCTGGAAACACCATATATTTT. This codes for CASGLTVSGNTIYF. Variable domain in full (rest from reference TRBV12-5 and TRBJ1-3): DARVTQTPRHKVTEMGQEVTMRCQPILGHNTVFWYRQTMMQGLELLAYFRNRAPLDDSGMPKDRFSAEMPDATLATLKIQPSEPRDSAVYFCASGLTVSGNTIYFGEGSWLTVV.

The chain uses TRBV14 and TRBJ1-2; D remains ambiguous. Looked up from germline, CDR1 is SGHDN and CDR2 is FVKESK. Between the trimmed V and J ends, which lost 2 bases and 4 bases, there was a span of 5 bases. There are 12 residues in the CDR3. The CDR3 DNA sequence: TGTGCCAGCAGCCAATGGGCCTATGGCTACACCTTC. This sequence encodes CASSQWAYGYTF.

This clone has a single count. This chain joins TRBV4-1 and TRBJ1-1; no clear D. Germline V CDR1 and CDR2: MGHRA, YSYEKL. Between the trimmed V and J ends, which lost 0 bases and 4 bases, there was a span of 15 bases. The CDR3 sequence is 16 residues long. The CDR3 reads CASSQESSPWGTEAFF. DNA of the CDR3: TGCGCCAGCAGCCAAGAGTCGAGCCCCTGGGGCACTGAAGCTTTCTTT.

V usage is TRBV19 and J usage is TRBJ1-2; TRBD1 might be the D (6 bases). V was cut by 5 bases and J by 4 bases, with 14 bases left in between. This CDR3 contains 14 residues. The V gene's germline CDR1 is LNHDA and CDR2 SQIVND (reference sequence). The CDR3 region is CASSEVQGSYGYTF. CDR3 coding DNA: TGTGCCAGTAGTGAGGTTCAGGGGTCCTATGGCTACACCTTC.

Concerning this clone: Other DNA sequences in this specimen translate into the identical CDR3. The rearrangement uses TRBV5-1 and TRBJ1-2; D perhaps matches TRBD1 (6 bases). This CDR3 has 12 amino acids. Germline V gene lookup returns CDR1 SGHRS and CDR2 YFSETQ. The V end lost 4 bases, the J end lost 4 bases, and 8 bases lay between the germline ends. Here the CDR3 reads CASSGGLYGYTF. In DNA, the CDR3 is TGCGCCAGCAGCGGGGGGCTCTATGGCTACACCTTC.

The rearrangement uses TRBV5-1 and TRBJ1-1; 11 positions match TRBD1. The CDR3 contains 14 residues. Germline V gene sequence: CDR1 SGHRS, CDR2 YFSETQ. J was trimmed by 5 bases and V by 3 bases; bases with no gene match: 3. The CDR3 is CASSSGTGGTEAFF. The DNA of the CDR3 is TGCGCCAGCAGCTCCGGGACAGGGGGAACTGAAGCTTTCTTT.

This clone was seen only a few times. J is TRBJ2-6 and V is TRBV4-2; perhaps D is TRBD1 or TRBD2 (5 bases each). V dropped 0 bases and J dropped 2 bases, with 8 bases sitting between them. CDR1 LGHNA and CDR2 YNFKEQ come from the germline V gene. This CDR3 is built from 16 residues. The CDR3 sequence is CASSQERGAGANVLTF. The DNA of the CDR3 is TGTGCCAGCAGCCAAGAAAGGGGAGCTGGGGCCAACGTCCTGACTTTC.

V and J are TRBV5-1 and TRBJ2-3; D gene uncertain. The CDR3 spans 14 residues. Germline CDR1 and CDR2: SGHRS and YFSETQ. The V end lost 3 bases, the J end lost 4 bases, and 12 bases lay between the germline ends. In nucleotides, the CDR3 is TGCGCCAGCAGCTCTATGGATTGGGCAGATACGCAGTATTTT. As protein: CASSSMDWADTQYF.

This chain joins TRBV19 and TRBJ2-1; tentatively, D is TRBD2 (5 bases). The CDR3 has 17 residues. V was clipped by 4 bases and J by 5 bases, with 21 bases between them. Per germline, CDR1 LNHDA and CDR2 SQIVND (reference sequence). DNA of the CDR3: TGTGCCAGTAGTAATGGCGGGCCCTTGGACCCTAACAATGAGCAGTTCTTC. Encoded protein: CASSNGGPLDPNNEQFF.

V usage is TRBV6-6 and J usage is TRBJ2-7, with D perhaps TRBD1 (5 bases). Trimming removed 2 bases at V and 6 bases at J, with 11 bases between. Looked up from germline, CDR1 is MNHNY and CDR2 is SVGAGI (reference sequence). The CDR3 contains 13 residues. This CDR3 is CASSYILQGEQYF. CDR3 sequence (DNA): TGTGCCAGCAGTTACATTCTTCAGGGCGAGCAGTACTTC.

This clone was counted a single time. This chain links TRBV9 with TRBJ1-4; D remains ambiguous. V was pared by 3 bases and J by 7 bases, with 13 bases between. The CDR3 extends over 14 amino acids. Looked up from germline, CDR1 is SGDLS and CDR2 is YYNGEE. The CDR3 spells CASSAGRAAEKLFF. In DNA, the CDR3 is TGTGCCAGCAGCGCCGGAAGGGCGGCTGAAAAACTGTTTTTT. Full variable domain (missing parts from reference TRBV9 and TRBJ1-4): DSGVTQTPKHLITATGQRVTLRCSPRSGDLSVYWYQQSLDQGLQFLIQYYNGEERAKGNILERFSAQQFPDLHSELNLSSLELGDSALYFCASSAGRAAEKLFFGSGTQLSVL.

This clone was seen a handful of times. This chain uses TRBV30 with TRBJ2-7; 7 bases match TRBD1. Per the germline V gene, CDR1 is GTSNPN and CDR2 is SVGIG (reference sequence). CDR3 size: 13 residues. J lost 7 bases, V lost 5 bases, and 11 bases had no gene match. This CDR3 is CAWGTAIGIEQYF. As DNA, the CDR3 is TGTGCCTGGGGGACAGCCATAGGTATAGAGCAGTACTTC.

This clone has a single count. This sequence joins TRBV28 and TRBJ1-6, with TRBD1 matching over 7 bases. V lost 7 bases, J lost 13 bases, and 13 bases stayed unmatched. CDR3 length: 14 amino acids. CDR1 is MDHEN, CDR2 SYDVKM, per germline. The CDR3 sequence is CASTTGQRLLPLHF. CDR3 bases: TGTGCCAGCACGACGGGACAGCGGTTACTTCCCCTCCACTTT.

The chain couples TRBV6-1 to TRBJ2-7; the D is unclear. Between the trimmed V and J ends, which lost 3 bases and 3 bases, there was a span of 9 bases. The length of the CDR3 is 13 residues. Germline lookup yields CDR1 MNHNS and CDR2 SASEGT. The CDR3 DNA follows: TGTGCCAGCAGTGACATCTTTGGCTACGAGCAGTACTTC. This sequence encodes CASSDIFGYEQYF.

This clone was detected once. The CDR3: CASSQTTQPQHF. In nucleotides, the CDR3 is TGTGCCAGTAGTCAGACGACTCAGCCCCAGCATTTT. The rearrangement links TRBV19 to TRBJ1-5; D is ambiguous. The CDR3 totals 12 residues. With 5 bases removed from V and 6 bases from J, the gap between germline ends came to 8 bases. In germline, CDR1 is LNHDA, CDR2 SQIVND (reference sequence).

The V and J genes are TRBV2 and TRBJ2-7; D possibly corresponds to TRBD1 (6 bases). This CDR3 has 14 residues. Germline V gene sequence: CDR1 SNHLY, CDR2 FYNNEI. Trimming took 2 bases from V and 5 from J, leaving 13 bases between them. The CDR3 is CASSETGSSDEQYF. The CDR3 nucleotides read TGTGCCAGCAGTGAAACAGGGTCATCTGACGAGCAGTACTTC. Supplemented by reference TRBV2 and TRBJ2-7, the full variable domain reads EPEVTQTPSHQVTQMGQEVILRCVPISNHLYFYWYRQILGQKVEFLVSFYNNEISEKSEIFDDQFSVERPDGSNFTLKIRSTKLEDSAMYFCASSETGSSDEQYFGPGTRLTVT.

The gene calls are TRBV10-1 and TRBJ1-2; D is ambiguous. Germline values: CDR1 WNHNN, CDR2 SYGVQD (reference sequence). The CDR3 runs to 13 residues. V was cut by 2 bases and J by 0 bases, with 4 bases left in between. The chain's CDR3 is CASSEGANYGYTF. DNA for the CDR3: TGCGCCAGCAGTGAGGGTGCTAACTATGGCTACACCTTC.

J is TRBJ1-4 and V is TRBV6-1, with D possibly matching TRBD1 (5 bases). CDR1 and CDR2 (germline): MNHNS, SASEGT. The CDR3 contains 13 residues. The germline V and J ends were trimmed by 5 bases and 5 bases, with 9 bases remaining between them. CDR3 nucleotide sequence: TGTGCCAGCAGTCGGGGGGGGAATGAAAAACTGTTTTTT. It encodes CASSRGGNEKLFF.

The CDR3 DNA reads TGTGCCAGCAGGCCGCAGGGGGCGTATTCACCCCTCCACTTT. Translated, it gives CASRPQGAYSPLHF. The chain couples TRBV28 to TRBJ1-6, with 8 bases lining up with TRBD1. The V gene end was trimmed by 6 bases and the J gene end by 8 bases; junction bases not matched to a gene: 6. Germline values: CDR1 MDHEN, CDR2 SYDVKM. The CDR3 consists of 14 residues.

The CDR3 here is CASSRGVAGGYRSPEQYF. CDR3 sequence (DNA): TGTGCCAGCAGTAGGGGGGTAGCGGGAGGTTATAGGTCCCCCGAGCAGTACTTC. This chain connects TRBV11-2 to TRBJ2-7, with 10 bases lining up with TRBD2. Germline CDR1 SGHAT, CDR2 FQNNGV. CDR3 length: 18 amino acids. With 6 bases clipped from V and 6 bases from J, the junction kept 20 bases outside the gene matches.

The rearrangement links TRBV11-2 to TRBJ2-7; D is ambiguous. V gave up 1 base and J gave up 6 bases, with 13 bases separating them. Germline CDR1 and CDR2: SGHAT and FQNNGV. CDR3 size: 14 residues. The CDR3 spells CASSLVPSEVEQYF. The CDR3 DNA reads TGTGCCAGCAGCTTAGTGCCTAGTGAGGTCGAGCAGTACTTC.